This T cell receptor beta chain was recorded in a study of beta chain features in type 1 diabetes. Study outcomes and limitations: Sequencing the cDNA could make cells with high TCR expression show up more than they should. The study found moderately but significantly shorter TCRB CDR3s in all four CD4+ subsets of Type 1 diabetes patients. The study found fewer insertions and more deletions at VDJ junctions in type 1 diabetes patients.

One heparinised blood draw averaging about 116 mL was given by each donor. Since all of the isolated RNA was reverse transcribed, expressed TCRB transcripts were what got sequenced. The assay was immunoSEQ multiplex PCR, and TCRdb's table has in-frame clones only and misses some. The sample lists approximately 140,000 clones, around 10% occurring once. This clone was recorded at least ten times. The antigen remains undetermined. V dropped 6 bases and J dropped 5; count of bases not matched to a gene: 4. CDR1 is MNHEY and CDR2 is SVGAGI in the germline V gene. The CDR3 covers 14 residues. This TCR was recovered from a man aged 25-45 years with type 1 diabetes. V usage is TRBV6-5 and J usage is TRBJ2-1; the match to TRBD1 covers 10 bases. The sequencing sample was made of central memory CD4+ T cells from blood. CDR3 residues: CASRGDRGNNEQFF. The CDR3 nucleotides read TGTGCCAGCAGGGGGGACAGGGGAAACAATGAGCAGTTCTTC.